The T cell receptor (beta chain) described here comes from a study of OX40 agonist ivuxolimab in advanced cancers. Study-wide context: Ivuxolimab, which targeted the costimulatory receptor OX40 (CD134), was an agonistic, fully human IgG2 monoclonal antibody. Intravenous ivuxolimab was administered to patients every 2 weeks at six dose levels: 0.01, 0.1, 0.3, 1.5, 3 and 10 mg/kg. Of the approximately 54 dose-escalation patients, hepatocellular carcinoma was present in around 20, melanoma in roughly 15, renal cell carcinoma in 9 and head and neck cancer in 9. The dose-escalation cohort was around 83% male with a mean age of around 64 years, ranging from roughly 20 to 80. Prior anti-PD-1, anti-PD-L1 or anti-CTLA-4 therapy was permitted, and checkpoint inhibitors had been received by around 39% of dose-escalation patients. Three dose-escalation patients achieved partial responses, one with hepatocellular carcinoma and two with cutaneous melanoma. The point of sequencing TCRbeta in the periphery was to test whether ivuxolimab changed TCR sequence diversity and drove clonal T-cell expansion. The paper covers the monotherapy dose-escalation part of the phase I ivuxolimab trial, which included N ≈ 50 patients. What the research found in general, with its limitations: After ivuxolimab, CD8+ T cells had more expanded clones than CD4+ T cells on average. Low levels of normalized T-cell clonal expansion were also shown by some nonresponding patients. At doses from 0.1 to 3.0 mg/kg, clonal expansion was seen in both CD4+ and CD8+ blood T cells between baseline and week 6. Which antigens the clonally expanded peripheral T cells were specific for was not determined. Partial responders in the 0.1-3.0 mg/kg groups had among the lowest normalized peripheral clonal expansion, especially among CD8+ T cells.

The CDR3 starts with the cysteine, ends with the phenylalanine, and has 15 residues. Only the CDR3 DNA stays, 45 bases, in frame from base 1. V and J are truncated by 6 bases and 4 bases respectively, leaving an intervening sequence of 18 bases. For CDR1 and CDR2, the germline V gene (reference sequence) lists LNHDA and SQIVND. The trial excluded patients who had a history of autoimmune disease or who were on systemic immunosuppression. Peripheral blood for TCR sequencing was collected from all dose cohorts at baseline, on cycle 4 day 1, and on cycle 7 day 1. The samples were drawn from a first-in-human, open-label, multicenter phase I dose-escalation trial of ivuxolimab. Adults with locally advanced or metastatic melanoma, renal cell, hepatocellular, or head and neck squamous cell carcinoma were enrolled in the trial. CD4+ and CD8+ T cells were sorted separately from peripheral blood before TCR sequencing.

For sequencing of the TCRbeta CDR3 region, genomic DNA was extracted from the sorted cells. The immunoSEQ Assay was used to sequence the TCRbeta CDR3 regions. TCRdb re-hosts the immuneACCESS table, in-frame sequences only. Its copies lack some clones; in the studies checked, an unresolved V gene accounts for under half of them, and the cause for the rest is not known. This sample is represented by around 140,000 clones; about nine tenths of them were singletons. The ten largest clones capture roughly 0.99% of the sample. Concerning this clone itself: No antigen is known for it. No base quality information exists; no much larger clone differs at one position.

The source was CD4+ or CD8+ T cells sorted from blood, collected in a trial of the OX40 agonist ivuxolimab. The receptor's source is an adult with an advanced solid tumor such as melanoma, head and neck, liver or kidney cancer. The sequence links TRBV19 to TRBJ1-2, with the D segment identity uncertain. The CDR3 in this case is CASSRFAEGGYGYTF. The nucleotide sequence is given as TGTGCCAGTAGCCGATTCGCAGAGGGCGGCTATGGCTACACCTTC.